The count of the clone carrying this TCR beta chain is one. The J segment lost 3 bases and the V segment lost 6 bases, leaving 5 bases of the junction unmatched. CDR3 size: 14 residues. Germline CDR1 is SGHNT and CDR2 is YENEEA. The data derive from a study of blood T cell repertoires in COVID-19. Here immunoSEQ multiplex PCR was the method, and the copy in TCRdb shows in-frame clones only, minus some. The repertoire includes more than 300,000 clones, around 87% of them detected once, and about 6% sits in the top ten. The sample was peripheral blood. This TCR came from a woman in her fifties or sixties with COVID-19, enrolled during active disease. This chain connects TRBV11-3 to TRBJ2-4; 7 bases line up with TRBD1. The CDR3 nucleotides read TGTGCCAGCAGTCTCGGGACAGTCAAAAACATTCAGTACTTC. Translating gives CASSLGTVKNIQYF.